Listed below are T cell receptor beta chains from one sample, sequenced in a study of blood T cells in healthy people across ages. TCRdb ran MiXCR on the 5' RACE reads and lists one entry per CDR3 protein. This sample has 650,000 to 950,000 distinct CDR3 sequences, with 44% found just once. Sequenced: blood. Receptors originate from a man aged 55 to 70 in good health. Each CDR3 is given with its conserved first and last residue. D genes are given only for firm matches.

TRBV5-6 TRBD2 CASSLSYLAGDAYEQYF
TRBV4-3 . CASSQDGGKNYGYTF
TRBV7-9 . CASRVVQGANYGYTF
TRBV6-2/TRBV6-3 . CASSRTTVEDYGYTF
TRBV7-2 . CASSREYNSPLHF
TRBV7-2 . CACSEDRRIYGYTF
TRBV20-1 TRBD2 CSARQRTSGEGEQFF
TRBV24-1 . CATSDYQEGGNADTQYF
TRBV29-1 . CSVESGEETQYF
TRBV3-1 . CASSQARTEAFF
TRBV6-2/TRBV6-3 TRBD1 CASTEGAKDTQYF
TRBV6-5 . CASSSSGTAGEQYF
TRBV6-4 . CASSPDRMSGYTF
TRBV28 . CASSHIQESAYYGYTF
TRBV7-2 . CASSPTGSVYEQYF
TRBV11-2 . CASSRVQLLETQYF